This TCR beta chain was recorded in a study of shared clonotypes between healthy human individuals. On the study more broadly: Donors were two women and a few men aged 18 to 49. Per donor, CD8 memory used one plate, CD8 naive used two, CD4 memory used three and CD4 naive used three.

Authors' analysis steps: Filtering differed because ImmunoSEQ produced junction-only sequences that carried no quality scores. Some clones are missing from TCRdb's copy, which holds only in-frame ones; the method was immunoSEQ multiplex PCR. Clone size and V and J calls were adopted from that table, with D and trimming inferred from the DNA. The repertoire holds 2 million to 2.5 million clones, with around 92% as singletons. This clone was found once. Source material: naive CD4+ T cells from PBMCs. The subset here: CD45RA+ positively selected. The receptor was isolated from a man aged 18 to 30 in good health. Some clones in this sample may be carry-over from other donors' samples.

CDR3 nucleotide sequence: TGTGCCAGCAGCCGAACTAGCGGGATCTACAATGAGCAGTTCTTC. Its translation: CASSRTSGIYNEQFF. This chain connects TRBV11-3 to TRBJ2-1, with 10 nucleotides matching TRBD2. The CDR3 extends over 15 amino acids. With 5 bases clipped from V and 3 bases from J, the junction kept 4 bases outside the gene matches. The germline V gene encodes CDR1 SGHNT and CDR2 YENEEA. Full variable domain (remainder filled in from reference TRBV11-3 and TRBJ2-1): EAGVVQSPRYKIIEKKQPVAFWCNPISGHNTLYWYLQNLGQGPELLIRYENEEAVDDSQLPKDRFSAERLKGVDSTLKIQPAELGDSAVYLCASSRTSGIYNEQFFGPGTRLTVL.